The 29 T cell receptor beta chains below all came from one sample that was sequenced in a study of blood T cell repertoires in COVID-19. Clones were sequenced by immunoSEQ multiplex PCR, and TCRdb holds only the in-frame ones, with some missing. The table has 130,000 to 150,000 clones, around 81% seen once. Sequencing was carried out using peripheral blood. These receptors were collected from a man aged 60 to 69 with active or convalescent COVID-19.

This CDR3 is CASSPLRFNQPQHF. CDR3 coding DNA: TGTGCCAGCAGTCCACTTCGCTTCAATCAGCCCCAGCATTTT. This rearrangement joins TRBV28 to TRBJ1-5, with D unclear. V lost 5 bases to trimming and J lost 3 bases, with 11 bases between them. CDR1 MDHEN and CDR2 SYDVKM come from the germline V gene. The CDR3 length is 14 residues.

The sample holds many counts of this clone. The chain couples TRBV19 to TRBJ1-1; D not resolved. Trimming cost V 1 base and J 7 bases, with 4 bases left between them. Germline loops: CDR1 LNHDA, CDR2 SQIVND (reference sequence). This CDR3 spans 11 amino acids. In DNA, the CDR3 is TGTGCCAGTAGTATAGCCCTTGAAGCTTTCTTT. Protein product: CASSIALEAFF.

The V call is TRBV18, the J call TRBJ1-3; weak D call: TRBD1 (6 bases). Between the trimmed V and J ends, which lost 4 bases and 2 bases, there was a span of 12 bases. Germline V CDR1 and CDR2: KGHSH, LQKENI. CDR3 length: 15 amino acids. The CDR3 nucleotides are TGTGCCAGCTCACTCGGACAGTCCCCTGGAAACACCATATATTTT. It translates to CASSLGQSPGNTIYF.

The rearrangement joins TRBV6-2 or TRBV6-3 to TRBJ2-5; D gene uncertain. In germline, CDR1 is MNHEY, CDR2 SVGEGT. V was clipped by 1 base and J by 0 bases, with 9 bases between them. The CDR3 totals 15 residues. The CDR3 sequence is CASSYYGSYQETQYF. The DNA of the CDR3 is TGTGCCAGCAGTTACTACGGGTCGTACCAAGAGACCCAGTACTTC.

The chain's CDR3 is CASAFPGTSSQETQYF. Here the CDR3 DNA reads TGTGCCAGCGCATTCCCCGGGACTAGCAGCCAAGAGACCCAGTACTTC. This rearrangement joins TRBV7-2 to TRBJ2-5; 9 nucleotides agree with TRBD2. Germline V lookup: CDR1 SGHTA, CDR2 FQGNSA. The V and J ends lost 8 bases and 1 base, in that order; junction bases with no gene match: 11. The CDR3 spans 16 residues.

The V call is TRBV7-6, the J call TRBJ1-1; D unresolved. Germline CDR1 reads SGHVS; CDR2 reads FNYEAQ. The germline V and J ends were trimmed by 2 bases and 2 bases, with 6 bases remaining between them. The CDR3 is 13 amino acids. This CDR3 is CASSLSRNTEAFF. The CDR3 DNA sequence: TGTGCCAGCAGCTTAAGCCGAAACACTGAAGCTTTCTTT.

The chain is built from TRBV15 and TRBJ1-5, with D maybe TRBD1 (5 bases). The CDR3 has 14 residues. Trimming removed 2 bases from V and 3 bases from J, with 8 bases in between. Germline CDR1 and CDR2: LNHNV and YYDKDF (reference sequence). The DNA of the CDR3 is TGTGCCACCAGCAGACGACAGATCAATCAGCCCCAGCATTTT. This gives the protein CATSRRQINQPQHF.

The genes are TRBV5-1 and TRBJ2-2; 8 positions agree with TRBD2. The trim removed 1 base at V and 2 bases at J, leaving 4 bases unmatched. Germline CDR1 and CDR2: SGHRS and YFSETQ. The CDR3 spans 16 residues. The CDR3 loop is CASSLLIAGNTGELFF. Here the CDR3 DNA reads TGCGCCAGCAGCTTGCTAATAGCGGGAAACACCGGGGAGCTGTTTTTT.

This clone showed up just a few times. CDR3 in amino acids: CASSDRQLFLSGNTIYF. CDR3 DNA: TGTGCCAGCAGTGACCGACAACTTTTCCTCTCTGGAAACACCATATATTTT. The gene calls are TRBV6-1 and TRBJ1-3; D not certain. CDR1 and CDR2 (germline): MNHNS, SASEGT. V lost 3 bases and J 0 bases, leaving 15 bases between the germline ends. The CDR3 length is 17 residues.

The chain uses TRBV24-1 and TRBJ2-2; TRBD2 might be the D (6 bases). CDR3 length equals 14 residues. In germline, CDR1 is KGHDR, CDR2 SFDVKD. Trimming cost V 6 bases and J 4 bases, with 11 bases left between them. The CDR3 DNA is TGTGCCACCAGTAAGGGAGGAATCACCGGGGAGCTGTTTTTT. It is translated as CATSKGGITGELFF.

The chain carries TRBV29-1 and TRBJ1-1; D is uncertain. Between the trimmed V and J ends, which lost 7 bases and 3 bases, there was a span of 18 bases. From germline, CDR1 is SQVTM and CDR2 ANQGSEA. The CDR3 is 14 amino acids. Here the CDR3 reads CSATLIRTDTEAFF. The CDR3 nucleotides are TGCAGCGCCACCTTAATCCGCACGGACACTGAAGCTTTCTTT.

The J gene is TRBJ1-4, the V gene TRBV5-1; D gene ambiguous. Deletions cut 6 bases from V and 3 bases from J, with 12 bases between. The CDR3 runs to 14 residues. CDR1 SGHRS and CDR2 YFSETQ come from the germline V gene. In DNA, the CDR3 is TGCGCCAGCACCCCCCGCGGGGCTAATGAAAAACTGTTTTTT. Amino acids: CASTPRGANEKLFF.

The J gene is TRBJ2-5, the V gene TRBV5-1; 11 nucleotides match TRBD2. The V and J ends lost 0 bases and 6 bases, in that order; junction bases with no gene match: 4. This CDR3 spans 15 amino acids. Germline loops: CDR1 SGHRS, CDR2 YFSETQ. The CDR3 DNA is TGCGCCAGCAGCTTGGGGACTAGCGGGTCGAAGACCCAGTACTTC. Protein product: CASSLGTSGSKTQYF.

V is TRBV29-1 and J is TRBJ1-1; 7 bases fit TRBD1. The CDR3 is made up of 11 amino acids. The V gene's germline CDR1 is SQVTM and CDR2 ANQGSEA. Trimming removed 5 bases from V and 10 bases from J; junction bases left unmatched: 7. The CDR3 DNA sequence: TGCAGCGTTTTTGGGGACAGTGGAGCTTTCTTT. Amino acids: CSVFGDSGAFF.

V and J are TRBV6-2 or TRBV6-3 and TRBJ2-2; no definite D call. The CDR3 extends over 12 amino acids. With 4 bases removed from V and 6 bases from J, the gap between germline ends came to 6 bases. Germline CDR1 MNHEY, CDR2 SVGEGT. Here the CDR3 DNA reads TGTGCCAGCAGTTTTCTATCCGGGGAGCTGTTTTTT. It codes for CASSFLSGELFF.

The chain joins TRBV4-1 to TRBJ2-5; 7 bases agree with TRBD1. The CDR3 covers 16 residues. With 2 bases clipped from V and 5 bases from J, the junction kept 11 bases outside the gene matches. The germline V gene encodes CDR1 MGHRA and CDR2 YSYEKL. The CDR3 DNA reads TGCGCCAGCAGCCAAACGCCGGGACAGTGGTTGGAGACCCAGTACTTC. Translating gives CASSQTPGQWLETQYF.

On this clone itself: Different DNA sequences within this sample yield the same CDR3. CDR3 sequence (DNA): TGTGCCAGCAGTTTAGGGCAGGGGCTTGGCTACACCTTC. Encoded protein: CASSLGQGLGYTF. The chain couples TRBV12-3 or TRBV12-4 to TRBJ1-2; D perhaps matches TRBD1 (6 bases). The CDR3 totals 13 residues. The germline V and J ends were trimmed by 1 base and 7 bases, with 10 bases remaining between them.

The chain has TRBV11-3 and TRBJ2-2; no reliable D call. Germline loops: CDR1 SGHNT, CDR2 YENEEA. This CDR3 spans 12 amino acids. V was shortened by 3 bases and J by 8 bases, with 7 bases between the two germline ends. CDR3 sequence (DNA): TGTGCCAGCAGCTTGGTAGTAGGGGAGCTGTTTTTT. It translates to CASSLVVGELFF.

The sample holds one count of this clone. This rearrangement joins TRBV7-9 to TRBJ1-2, with 8 bases fitting TRBD1. CDR3 length equals 15 residues. V lost 1 base to trimming and J lost 3 bases; unmatched junction nucleotides: 4. Germline values: CDR1 SEHNR, CDR2 FQNEAQ (reference sequence). CDR3 in DNA: TGTGCCAGCAGCTTAGGGACAGGGCACTACTATGGCTACACCTTC. Translation gives CASSLGTGHYYGYTF.

This sequence joins TRBV6-4 and TRBJ1-1; D is possibly TRBD1 (5 bases). The germline CDR1 and CDR2 sequences are MRHNA and SNTAGT. Trimming pared 3 bases from V and 4 bases from J, leaving 9 bases between. CDR3 size: 13 residues. CDR3 in DNA: TGTGCCAGCAGTGAGTTGCAGGGCACTGAAGCTTTCTTT. Its translation: CASSELQGTEAFF.

In this sample, this clone turned up a few times. This CDR3 is also generated by other DNA sequences in the sample. The CDR3 DNA reads as TGTGCCAGCAGCCCACGGACAGGGTCTTCCGGGGAGCTGTTTTTT. It codes for CASSPRTGSSGELFF. The chain uses TRBV7-2 and TRBJ2-2; 8 bases map to TRBD1. The CDR3 has 15 amino acids. CDR1 and CDR2 (germline): SGHTA, FQGNSA. The V gene end was trimmed by 5 bases and the J gene end by 6 bases; junction bases not matched to a gene: 8.

This sequence joins TRBV5-1 and TRBJ2-7; 7 positions agree with TRBD2. Germline assignment: CDR1 SGHRS and CDR2 YFSETQ. The CDR3 consists of 15 residues. Germline trimming cut 1 base from V and 1 base from J; bases unmatched to any gene: 5. This CDR3 is CASSLTSGTSYEQYF. CDR3 nucleotides: TGCGCCAGCAGCTTGACCAGCGGGACTTCCTACGAGCAGTACTTC.

This sequence joins TRBV19 and TRBJ1-1, with TRBD1 as a possible D gene (6 bases). The CDR3 is 15 amino acids. Germline V gene lookup returns CDR1 LNHDA and CDR2 SQIVND (reference sequence). Trimming shortened V by 4 bases and J by 0 bases, and 12 bases separated the two germline ends. The CDR3 nucleotides are TGTGCCAGTAGTAGCAGGGACATCTTGAACACTGAAGCTTTCTTT. It translates to CASSSRDILNTEAFF.

The genes are TRBV19 and TRBJ1-4; D ambiguous. CDR3 size: 16 residues. Trimming removed 6 bases at V and 5 bases at J, with 19 bases between. In germline, CDR1 is LNHDA, CDR2 SQIVND (reference sequence). CDR3 nucleotides: TGTGCCAGTAGCCGGCTCCTGGGAGGTGACAATGAAAAACTGTTTTTT. Amino acids: CASSRLLGGDNEKLFF.

The chain is built from TRBV28 and TRBJ2-7, with 11 bases lining up with TRBD2. With V trimmed by 3 bases and J by 6 bases, 4 bases remained unmatched. The CDR3 covers 14 residues. Germline CDR1 is MDHEN and CDR2 is SYDVKM. CDR3 bases: TGTGCCAGCAGTTTCTTACTAGCGGGAGCCGAGCAGTACTTC. Its translation is CASSFLLAGAEQYF.

The V gene is TRBV7-6, the J gene TRBJ2-6; D unclear. Germline V lookup: CDR1 SGHVS, CDR2 FNYEAQ. The length of the CDR3 is 17 residues. Between the trimmed V and J ends, which lost 1 base and 3 bases, there was a span of 13 bases. CDR3 loop: CASSLVGDDFGANVLTF. The CDR3 DNA sequence: TGTGCCAGCAGCTTAGTCGGTGACGACTTTGGGGCCAACGTCCTGACTTTC.

This sequence joins TRBV28 and TRBJ1-3; D is possibly TRBD1 (5 bases). The ends were cut back, 2 bases at V and 4 bases at J, with 15 bases in the middle. The CDR3 contains 16 residues. Germline V lookup: CDR1 MDHEN, CDR2 SYDVKM. The DNA of the CDR3 is TGTGCCAGCAGTTTAGCTCTCCAGGGTCTCGGAAACACCATATATTTT. It translates to CASSLALQGLGNTIYF.

This sequence joins TRBV29-1 and TRBJ1-1; 8 bases align to TRBD1. Germline V gene lookup returns CDR1 SQVTM and CDR2 ANQGSEA. J gave up 0 bases and V 6 bases, and 0 bases lay outside the gene matches. There are 12 residues in the CDR3. Here the CDR3 reads CSVDRVNTEAFF. In DNA, the CDR3 is TGCAGCGTGGACAGGGTGAACACTGAAGCTTTCTTT. Using reference TRBV29-1 and TRBJ1-1 for the parts outside the CDR3, the full variable domain is SAVISQKPSRDICQRGTSLTIQCQVDSQVTMMFWYRQQPGQSLTLIATANQGSEATYESGFVIDKFPISRPNLTFSTLTVSNMSPEDSSIYLCSVDRVNTEAFFGQGTRLTVV.

The chain recombines TRBV27 with TRBJ1-2; 7 bases fit TRBD1. V shed 3 bases and J 2 bases; nucleotides not matched to a gene: 6. Per germline, CDR1 MNHEY and CDR2 SMNVEV (reference sequence). The CDR3 consists of 15 residues. The chain's CDR3 is CASSFPDRENYGYTF. The CDR3 DNA reads as TGTGCCAGCAGTTTCCCAGACAGGGAAAACTATGGCTACACCTTC.